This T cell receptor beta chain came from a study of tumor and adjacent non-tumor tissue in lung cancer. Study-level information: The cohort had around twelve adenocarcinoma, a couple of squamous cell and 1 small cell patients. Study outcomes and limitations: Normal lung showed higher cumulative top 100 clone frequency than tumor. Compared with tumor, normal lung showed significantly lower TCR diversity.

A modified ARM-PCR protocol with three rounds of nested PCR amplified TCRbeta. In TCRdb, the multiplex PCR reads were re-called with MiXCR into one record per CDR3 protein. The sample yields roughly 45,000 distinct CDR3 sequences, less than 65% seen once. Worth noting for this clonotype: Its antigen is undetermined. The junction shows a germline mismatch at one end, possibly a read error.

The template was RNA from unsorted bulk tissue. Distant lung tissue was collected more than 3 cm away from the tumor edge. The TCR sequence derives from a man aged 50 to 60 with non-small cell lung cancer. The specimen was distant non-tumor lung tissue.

CDR3 amino acids: CASSLRGGDNSSLHF. CDR3 nucleotide sequence: TGTGCCAGCAGTCTCCGCGGAGGGGATAATTCATCCCTCCACTTT. This chain connects TRBV11-3 to TRBJ1-6, with D possibly being TRBD1 (5 bases). CDR3 length: 15 residues. Germline-derived CDR1 and CDR2 are SGHNT and YENEEA.